Reported below is one TCR beta chain. The data derive from a study of blood T cell repertoires in COVID-19. Study information: In each case, the material was cDNA or gDNA derived from T cells, B-cell-depleted T cells, or PBMCs.

Grouping used clinical history reported by participants in a survey and questionnaire. This CDR3 spans 13 amino acids. The germline V and J ends were trimmed by 5 bases and 4 bases, with 8 bases remaining between them. CDR1 and CDR2 (germline): WNHNN, SYGVQD (reference sequence). TCRdb keeps only in-frame clones here, not all; method: immunoSEQ multiplex PCR. The repertoire has some 200,000 clones, around four fifths of them found once; the top ten carry 12%. The sequence came from a man aged 40-50 years who had recovered from COVID-19. J is TRBJ1-4 and V is TRBV10-1, with a weak D call TRBD1 (6 bases). Sequences were obtained from PBMCs or T cells enriched from blood (not recorded which). DNA of the CDR3: TGCGCCAGCAGTACAGGGATTAATGAAAAACTGTTTTTT. Translation gives CASSTGINEKLFF.